This T cell receptor beta chain was recorded in a study of blood T cell repertoires in COVID-19. About the study: Samples taken during acute and convalescent COVID-19 were collected in the United States, Italy and Spain. From T cells, B-cell-depleted T cells, or PBMCs came the material, which was cDNA or gDNA.

Authors' data handling: How many nucleated cells were present was estimated from reference gene primer amplification. Repertoires were generated with immunoSEQ multiplex PCR, while TCRdb's copy carries only in-frame clones and drops some. Clone size and V and J calls were adopted from that table, with D and trimming inferred from the DNA. Of around 130,000 clones listed, roughly 82% were seen once; the top ten hold 9.5% to 13%. V was cut by 6 bases and J by 2 bases, with 12 bases left in between. Germline loops: CDR1 SGHTS, CDR2 YDEGEE. The CDR3 is 14 amino acids. This sequence originates from a human donor in a cohort sampled during active COVID-19. The sample consisted of peripheral blood. The gene calls are TRBV5-8 and TRBJ1-5; D uncertain. The CDR3: CASTDPAGNQPQHF. DNA of the CDR3: TGTGCCAGCACAGACCCCGCGGGCAATCAGCCCCAGCATTTT.